This T cell receptor (beta chain) was identified in a study of T-cell reconstitution after alpha-beta-depleted transplantation in children. The CDR3 totals 14 residues. CDR1 is KGHDR, CDR2 SFDVKD, per germline. V lost 4 bases and J 5 bases, leaving 11 bases between the germline ends. This sample's TCRbeta library carried unique molecular identifier barcodes. Each CDR3 protein gets one entry after TCRdb re-called the PCR reads with MiXCR. The sample records more than 200,000 distinct CDR3 sequences, approximately 8.4% being singletons. The sample holds a few counts of this clonotype. The chain is built from TRBV24-1 and TRBJ2-1; TRBD1 might be the D (6 bases). The receptor's source is a male patient under 10 years old who had a stem cell transplant for acute myeloid leukemia, so the T cells may come from the graft donor. Here the sequenced sample was PBMCs, mostly from graft donor cells, taken 360 days after TCRalphabeta/CD19-depleted stem cell transplant. CDR3 DNA sequence: TGTGCCACCAGTGACCCGACAGGTGACAATGAGCAGTTCTTC. The encoded protein is CATSDPTGDNEQFF.